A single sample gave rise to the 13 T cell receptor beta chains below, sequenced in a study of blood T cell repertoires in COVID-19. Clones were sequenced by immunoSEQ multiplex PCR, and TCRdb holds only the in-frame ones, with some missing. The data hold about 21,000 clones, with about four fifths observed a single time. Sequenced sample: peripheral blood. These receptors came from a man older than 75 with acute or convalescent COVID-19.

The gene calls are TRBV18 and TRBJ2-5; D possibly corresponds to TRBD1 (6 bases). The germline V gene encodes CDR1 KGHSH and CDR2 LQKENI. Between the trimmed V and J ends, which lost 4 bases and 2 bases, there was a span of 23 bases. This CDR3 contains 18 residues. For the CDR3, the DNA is TGTGCCAGCTCACGGAGGAAGGCCGAGACAGGTTTTCAAGAGACCCAGTACTTC. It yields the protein CASSRRKAETGFQETQYF.

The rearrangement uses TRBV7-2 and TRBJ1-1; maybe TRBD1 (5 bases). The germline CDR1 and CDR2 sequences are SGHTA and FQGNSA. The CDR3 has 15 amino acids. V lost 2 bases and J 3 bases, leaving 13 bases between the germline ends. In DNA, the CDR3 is TGTGCCAGCAGCTTATTCAGGGCTAGGGACACTGAAGCTTTCTTT. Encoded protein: CASSLFRARDTEAFF.

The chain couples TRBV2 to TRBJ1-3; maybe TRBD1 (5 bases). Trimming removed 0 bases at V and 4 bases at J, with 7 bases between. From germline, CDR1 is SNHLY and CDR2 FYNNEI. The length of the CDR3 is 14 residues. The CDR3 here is CASSEARGGNTIYF. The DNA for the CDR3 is TGTGCCAGCAGTGAAGCCCGGGGGGGAAACACCATATATTTT.

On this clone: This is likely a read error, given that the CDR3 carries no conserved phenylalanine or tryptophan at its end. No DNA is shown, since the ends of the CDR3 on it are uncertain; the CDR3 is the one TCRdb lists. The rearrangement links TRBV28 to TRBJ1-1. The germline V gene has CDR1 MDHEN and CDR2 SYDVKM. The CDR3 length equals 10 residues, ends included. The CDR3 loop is CASSLGTGLG.

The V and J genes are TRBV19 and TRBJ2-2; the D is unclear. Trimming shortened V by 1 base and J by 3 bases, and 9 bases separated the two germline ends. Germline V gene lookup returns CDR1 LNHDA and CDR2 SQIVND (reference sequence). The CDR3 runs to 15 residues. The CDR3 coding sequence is TGTGCCAGTAGTATAGGACGGAGAGACACCGGGGAGCTGTTTTTT. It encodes CASSIGRRDTGELFF. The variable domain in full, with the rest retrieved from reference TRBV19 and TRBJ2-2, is DGGITQSPKYLFRKEGQNVTLSCEQNLNHDAMYWYRQDPGQGLRLIYYSQIVNDFQKGDIAEGYSVSREKKESFPLTVTSAQKNPTAFYLCASSIGRRDTGELFFGEGSRLTVL.

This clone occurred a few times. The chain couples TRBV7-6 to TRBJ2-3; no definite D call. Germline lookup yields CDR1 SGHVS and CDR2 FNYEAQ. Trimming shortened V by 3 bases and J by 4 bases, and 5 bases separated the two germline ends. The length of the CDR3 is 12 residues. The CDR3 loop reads CASSFLADTQYF. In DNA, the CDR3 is TGTGCCAGCAGCTTCCTAGCAGATACGCAGTATTTT.

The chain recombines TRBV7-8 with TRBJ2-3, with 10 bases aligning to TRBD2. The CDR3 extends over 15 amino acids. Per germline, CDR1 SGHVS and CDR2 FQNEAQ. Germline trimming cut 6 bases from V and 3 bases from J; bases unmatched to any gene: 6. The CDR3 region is CASSLGLAFTDTQYF. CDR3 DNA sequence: TGTGCCAGCAGTTTGGGACTAGCGTTTACAGATACGCAGTATTTT.

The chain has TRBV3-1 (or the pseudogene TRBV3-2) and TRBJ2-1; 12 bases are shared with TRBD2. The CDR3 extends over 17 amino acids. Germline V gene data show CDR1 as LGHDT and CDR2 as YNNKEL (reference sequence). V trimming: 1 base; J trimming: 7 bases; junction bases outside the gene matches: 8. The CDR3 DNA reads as TGTGCCAGCAGCCAAGCCGTGCGACTAGCGGGAGTAAATGAGCAGTTCTTC. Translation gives CASSQAVRLAGVNEQFF.

CDR3 region: CASRSRELYGYTF. CDR3 DNA sequence: TGTGCCAGCAGGTCCCGGGAGCTTTATGGCTACACCTTC. This rearrangement joins TRBV11-3 to TRBJ1-2; D unresolved. The length of the CDR3 is 13 residues. Germline V lookup: CDR1 SGHNT, CDR2 YENEEA. The V end lost 6 bases, the J end lost 5 bases, and 13 bases lay between the germline ends.

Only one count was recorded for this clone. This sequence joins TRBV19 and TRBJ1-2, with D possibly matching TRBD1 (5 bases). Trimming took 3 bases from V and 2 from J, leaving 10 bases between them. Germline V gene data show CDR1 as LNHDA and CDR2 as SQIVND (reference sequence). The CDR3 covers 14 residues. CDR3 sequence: CASSIGRENYGYTF. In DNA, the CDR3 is TGTGCCAGTAGTATCGGCAGGGAAAACTATGGCTACACCTTC.

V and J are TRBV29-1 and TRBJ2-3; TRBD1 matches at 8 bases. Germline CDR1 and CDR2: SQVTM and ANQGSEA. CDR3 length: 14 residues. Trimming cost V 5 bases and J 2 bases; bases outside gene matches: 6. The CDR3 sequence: CSVSGTGNTDTQYF. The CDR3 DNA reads TGCAGCGTTTCCGGGACAGGAAACACAGATACGCAGTATTTT.

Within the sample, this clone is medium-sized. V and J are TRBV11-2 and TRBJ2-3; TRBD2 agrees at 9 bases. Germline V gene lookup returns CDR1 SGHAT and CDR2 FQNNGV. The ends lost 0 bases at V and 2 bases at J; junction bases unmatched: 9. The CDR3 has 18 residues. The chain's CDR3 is CASSLDPPTSGHTDTQYF. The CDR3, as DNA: TGTGCCAGCAGCTTAGATCCCCCGACTAGCGGCCACACAGATACGCAGTATTTT.

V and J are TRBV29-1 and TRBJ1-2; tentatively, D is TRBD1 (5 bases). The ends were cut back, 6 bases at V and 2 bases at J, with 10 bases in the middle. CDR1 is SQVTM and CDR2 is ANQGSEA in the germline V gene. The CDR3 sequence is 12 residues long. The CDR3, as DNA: TGCAGCGTGGACCAGGGAAACTATGGCTACACCTTC. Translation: CSVDQGNYGYTF.